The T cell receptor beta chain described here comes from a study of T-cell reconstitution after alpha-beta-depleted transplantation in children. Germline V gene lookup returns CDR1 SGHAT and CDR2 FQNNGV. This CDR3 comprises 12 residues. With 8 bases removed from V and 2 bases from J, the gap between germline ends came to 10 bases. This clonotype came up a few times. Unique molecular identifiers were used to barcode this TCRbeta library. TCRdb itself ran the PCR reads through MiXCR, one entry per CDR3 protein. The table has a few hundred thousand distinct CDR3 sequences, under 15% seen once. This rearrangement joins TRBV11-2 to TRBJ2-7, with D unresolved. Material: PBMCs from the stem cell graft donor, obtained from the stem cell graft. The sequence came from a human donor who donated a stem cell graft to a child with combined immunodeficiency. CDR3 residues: CASGPGAYEQYF. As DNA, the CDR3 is TGTGCCAGCGGCCCCGGTGCCTACGAGCAGTACTTC.